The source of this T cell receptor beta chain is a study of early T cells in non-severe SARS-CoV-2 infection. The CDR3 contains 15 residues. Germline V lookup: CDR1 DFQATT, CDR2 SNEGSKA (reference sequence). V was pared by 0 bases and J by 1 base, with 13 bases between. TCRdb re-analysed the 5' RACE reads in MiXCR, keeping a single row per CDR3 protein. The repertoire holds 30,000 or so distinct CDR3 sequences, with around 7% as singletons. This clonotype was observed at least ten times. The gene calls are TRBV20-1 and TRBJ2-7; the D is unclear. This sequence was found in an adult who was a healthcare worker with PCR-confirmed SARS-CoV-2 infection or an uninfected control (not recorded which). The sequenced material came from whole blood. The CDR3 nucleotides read TGCAGTGCTAGAGATAGTCGGGCCCCGTCCTACGAGCAGTACTTC. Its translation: CSARDSRAPSYEQYF.